This T cell receptor (beta chain) was recovered during a study of post-analysis software for immune sequencing data. V was clipped by 1 base and J by 5 bases, with 14 bases between them. Germline CDR1 and CDR2: MGHRA and YSYEKL. This CDR3 comprises 15 residues. Sequencing libraries made from TCR beta cDNA carried unique molecular identifiers. MiXCR, run by TCRdb on the PCR reads, gives a single entry per CDR3 protein. The table lists 750,000 to 950,000 distinct CDR3 sequences, about half of them singletons, with roughly 5.2% in the top ten. Study-wide findings and caveats: Compared with controls, patients had more of about 5 TRBV segments, including TRBV5-6, TRBV5-1 and TRBV20-1.

This clonotype has a handful of counts. Its antigen remains unidentified. Sequencing input: blood. The receptor's source is a girl aged 10-17 years with multiple sclerosis. The chain employs TRBV4-1 and TRBJ2-5; D is possibly TRBD1 (5 bases). The CDR3 here is CASSQGEGATETQYF. The CDR3 DNA is TGCGCCAGCAGCCAAGGGGAAGGGGCCACCGAGACCCAGTACTTC.